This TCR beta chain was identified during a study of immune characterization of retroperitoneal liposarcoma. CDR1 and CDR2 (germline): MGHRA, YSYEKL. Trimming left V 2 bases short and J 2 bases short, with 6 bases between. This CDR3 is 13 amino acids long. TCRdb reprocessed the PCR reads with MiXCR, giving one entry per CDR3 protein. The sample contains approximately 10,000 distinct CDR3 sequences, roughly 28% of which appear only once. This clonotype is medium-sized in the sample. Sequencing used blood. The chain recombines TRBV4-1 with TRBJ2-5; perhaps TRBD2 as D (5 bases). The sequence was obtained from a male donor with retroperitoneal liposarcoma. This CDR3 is CASSQPGQETQYF. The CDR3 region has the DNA TGCGCCAGCAGCCAACCGGGACAAGAGACCCAGTACTTC.